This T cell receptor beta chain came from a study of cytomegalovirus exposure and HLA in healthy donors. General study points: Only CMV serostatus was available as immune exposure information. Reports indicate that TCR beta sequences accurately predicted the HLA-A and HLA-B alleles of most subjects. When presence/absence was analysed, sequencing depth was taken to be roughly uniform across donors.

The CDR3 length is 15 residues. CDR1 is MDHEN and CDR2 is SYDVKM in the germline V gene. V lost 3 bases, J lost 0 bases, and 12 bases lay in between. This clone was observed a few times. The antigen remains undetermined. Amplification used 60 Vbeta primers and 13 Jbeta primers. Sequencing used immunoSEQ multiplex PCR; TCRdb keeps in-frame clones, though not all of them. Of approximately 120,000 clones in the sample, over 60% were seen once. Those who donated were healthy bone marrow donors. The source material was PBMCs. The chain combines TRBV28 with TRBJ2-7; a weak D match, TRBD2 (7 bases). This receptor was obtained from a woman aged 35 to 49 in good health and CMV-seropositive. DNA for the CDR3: TGTGCCAGCAGTTTGGGGGGGGACACCTCCTACGAGCAGTACTTC. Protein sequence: CASSLGGDTSYEQYF.